This T cell receptor (beta chain) comes out of a study of vaccination effects on CD4 cells after COVID-19. Across the study: Post-vaccine draws lagged the second dose by a median of 72 days.

Following culture for under 12 days, CD4+ T cells were isolated. Two-dose vaccination with either BNT162b2 or mRNA-1273 was given to the participants. Remarks on this clone: The antigen is unknown.

Assay used: immunoSEQ multiplex PCR; TCRdb lists only in-frame clones, some missing. The data show approximately 70,000 clones, with roughly 73% seen just once and 2% to 3% held by the top ten. Whole-study findings and limits: Limitations: small convalescent group and missing early post-infection timepoints.

Losses at the gene ends were 5 bases for V and 4 bases for J; bases not matched to a gene: 3. CDR3 length: 13 residues. In germline, CDR1 is MNHEY, CDR2 SMNVEV (reference sequence). The material was CD4+ T cells from PBMCs cultured without peptide, obtained after COVID-19 vaccination. This TCR was recovered from a human donor who received a COVID-19 vaccine. The gene calls are TRBV27 and TRBJ2-5; 8 bases agree with TRBD1. The CDR3 region is CASSGQGRETQYF. DNA of the CDR3: TGTGCCAGCAGTGGACAGGGCCGAGAGACCCAGTACTTC.